A single TCR beta chain is shown here with its context. The sample originates from a study of beta chain features in type 1 diabetes. Study-level background: Age and gender were similar between patients and healthy donors, as were cell yields.

Isolated RNA was reverse transcribed in full, so expressed TCRB transcripts were sequenced. TCRdb's table, derived via immunoSEQ multiplex PCR, lists solely in-frame clones and lacks some. In the table there are about 40,000 clones, around 45% of which are singletons. From germline, CDR1 is SNHLY and CDR2 FYNNEI. The CDR3 covers 17 residues. V shed 7 bases and J 3 bases; nucleotides not matched to a gene: 12. The rearrangement links TRBV2 to TRBJ1-1; 12 nucleotides line up with TRBD1. The origin of this receptor is a woman aged 18-30 years in good health. Source material: central memory CD4+ T cells from blood. CDR3 loop: CASKTTGTGGAYTEAFF. In nucleotides, the CDR3 is TGTGCCAGCAAAACGACCGGGACAGGGGGCGCTTACACTGAAGCTTTCTTT.